These 21 T cell receptor beta chains came from one sample sequenced in a study of human T cells and chemical hapten exposure. Time point here: patch test 2, 6 weeks after DPC sensitization. Treatment given: therapeutic diphenylcyclopropenone sensitization with weekly scalp DPC. MiXCR was run by TCRdb on the RACE reads, yielding one entry per CDR3 protein. The sample comprises around 130,000 distinct CDR3 sequences, approximately 10% of which are singletons, and about 1.3% rests with the top ten. The specimen comprised whole blood, sampled in connection with sensitization to the hapten diphenylcyclopropenone (DPC). These receptors were taken from a woman aged 50 to 60 with alopecia areata. Some clones in this sample may be carry-over from other donors' samples.

This clonotype was seen a handful of times. The rearrangement uses TRBV28 and TRBJ2-1; 8 bases align to TRBD2. In germline, CDR1 is MDHEN, CDR2 SYDVKM. The J segment lost 6 bases and the V segment lost 5 bases, leaving 6 bases of the junction unmatched. This CDR3 is 14 amino acids long. CDR3 sequence reads: CASSTGTRSNEQFF. The CDR3 coding sequence is TGTGCCAGCAGTACCGGGACTAGGTCCAATGAGCAGTTCTTC.

The chain has TRBV6-5 and TRBJ2-1, with a possible D match to TRBD1 (6 bases). The ends were cut back, 0 bases at V and 5 bases at J, with 8 bases in the middle. The V gene's germline CDR1 is MNHEY and CDR2 SVGAGI. The CDR3 is made up of 14 amino acids. In DNA form, the CDR3 reads TGTGCCAGCAGTTACTCGTGGGGGCACAATGAGCAGTTCTTC. The encoded protein is CASSYSWGHNEQFF.

In its sample, this clonotype was seen many times. This chain connects TRBV29-1 to TRBJ1-1; 8 positions match TRBD1. CDR1 SQVTM and CDR2 ANQGSEA come from the germline V gene. V trimming: 7 bases; J trimming: 0 bases; junction bases outside the gene matches: 10. The CDR3 runs 15 residues. The CDR3 loop reads CSAPTRTGMNTEAFF. Here the CDR3 DNA reads TGCAGCGCCCCGACCCGGACAGGGATGAACACTGAAGCTTTCTTT.

This clonotype was seen a few times. The chain links TRBV19 to TRBJ2-7, with a possible D match to TRBD1 (6 bases). The CDR3 sequence is 13 residues long. Germline V gene data show CDR1 as LNHDA and CDR2 as SQIVND (reference sequence). Trimming took off 7 bases at V and 3 bases at J, with 13 bases between the two ends. CDR3: CASMDRNLYEQYF. In DNA, the CDR3 is TGTGCCAGTATGGACAGAAACCTCTACGAGCAGTACTTC.

This clonotype was seen a few times. This chain links TRBV18 with TRBJ2-7; D gene ambiguous. Trimming cost V 2 bases and J 5 bases, with 19 bases left between them. In germline, CDR1 is KGHSH, CDR2 LQKENI. The CDR3 has 16 residues. The CDR3 spells CASSPIPLPPAHEQYF. DNA for the CDR3: TGTGCCAGCTCACCAATCCCCCTGCCCCCGGCTCACGAGCAGTACTTC.

The chain joins TRBV29-1 to TRBJ1-1; D is possibly TRBD1 (5 bases). Germline loops: CDR1 SQVTM, CDR2 ANQGSEA. CDR3 size: 14 residues. The V and J ends lost 7 bases and 4 bases respectively, with 19 bases between them. The CDR3 sequence: CSASPHTGGTEAFF. The CDR3 DNA is TGCAGCGCCTCCCCCCACACGGGGGGCACTGAAGCTTTCTTT.

This clonotype was observed a few times. This chain joins TRBV11-2 and TRBJ2-1; 7 nucleotides align to TRBD1. The CDR3 has 14 amino acids. Trimming took 3 bases from V and 3 from J; bases not matched to a gene: 2. Germline loops: CDR1 SGHAT, CDR2 FQNNGV. In nucleotides, the CDR3 is TGTGCCAGCAGCTTGGGACAGCACTACAATGAGCAGTTCTTC. Translated: CASSLGQHYNEQFF.

The rearrangement links TRBV19 to TRBJ2-3, with no clear D. Germline V CDR1 and CDR2: LNHDA, SQIVND (reference sequence). This CDR3 is built from 13 residues. V was shortened by 5 bases and J by 6 bases, with 12 bases between the two germline ends. CDR3 sequence (DNA): TGTGCCAGTAGTCCCCAGGTTCCCGATACGCAGTATTTT. Residues: CASSPQVPDTQYF.

This clonotype was found many times. The chain carries TRBV29-1 and TRBJ2-3, with D hard to call. The CDR3 totals 10 residues. Germline V gene data show CDR1 as SQVTM and CDR2 as ANQGSEA. The V end was cut by 4 bases, the J end by 4 bases, with 3 bases between. CDR3 protein: CSVGPDTQYF. CDR3 in DNA: TGCAGCGTTGGACCAGATACGCAGTATTTT.

This chain connects TRBV29-1 to TRBJ2-2; weak D call: TRBD2 (6 bases). The CDR3 consists of 14 residues. Looked up from germline, CDR1 is SQVTM and CDR2 is ANQGSEA. V gave up 7 bases and J gave up 1 base, with 13 bases separating them. CDR3 loop: CSARRDWNTGELFF. The DNA of the CDR3 is TGCAGCGCCCGACGGGACTGGAACACCGGGGAGCTGTTTTTT.

This sequence joins TRBV18 and TRBJ2-3; D is uncertain. Trimming shortened V by 3 bases and J by 3 bases, and 7 bases separated the two germline ends. Germline CDR1 is KGHSH and CDR2 is LQKENI. This CDR3 contains 13 residues. CDR3 in DNA: TGTGCCAGCTCACCGTCGGTGACAGATACGCAGTATTTT. This sequence encodes CASSPSVTDTQYF.

This clonotype was seen repeatedly, ten times or more. This chain connects TRBV19 to TRBJ2-6; D ambiguous. Germline-derived CDR1 and CDR2 are LNHDA and SQIVND (reference sequence). Trimming left V 3 bases short and J 1 base short, with 10 bases between. The CDR3 is 16 residues long. The CDR3 nucleotides read TGTGCCAGTAGTATGGGTCAGGCGTCTGGGGCCAACGTCCTGACTTTC. It encodes CASSMGQASGANVLTF.

The chain employs TRBV6-2 or TRBV6-3 and TRBJ2-5; 7 bases align to TRBD2. The V gene's germline CDR1 is MNHEY and CDR2 SVGEGT. V trimming: 2 bases; J trimming: 5 bases; junction bases outside the gene matches: 5. The CDR3 consists of 14 residues. The CDR3, as DNA: TGTGCCAGCAGTTACGGGAGGGGAGCGGAGACCCAGTACTTC. Its translation is CASSYGRGAETQYF.

The rearrangement uses TRBV4-2 and TRBJ2-1, with TRBD2 identical over 8 bases. The V segment lost 3 bases and the J segment 8 bases; nucleotides outside the gene matches: 6. The germline gives CDR1 LGHNA, CDR2 YNFKEQ. The CDR3 is 14 amino acids. The chain's CDR3 is CASSHGERGYEQFF. The CDR3, as DNA: TGTGCCAGCAGCCACGGGGAGCGGGGGTATGAGCAGTTCTTC.

This clonotype was counted a few times. The J gene is TRBJ2-3, the V gene TRBV18; D remains unclear. This CDR3 has 12 amino acids. The germline gives CDR1 KGHSH, CDR2 LQKENI. Trimming shortened V by 5 bases and J by 6 bases, and 9 bases separated the two germline ends. CDR3 protein: CASSTVGDTQYF. The CDR3 DNA sequence: TGTGCCAGCTCAACAGTAGGGGATACGCAGTATTTT.

The table lists this clonotype with many counts. V gene TRBV28 combines with J gene TRBJ2-6; the D gene is possibly TRBD1 (5 bases). The V end was cut by 3 bases, the J end by 6 bases, with 12 bases between. The CDR3 totals 15 residues. Germline CDR1 MDHEN, CDR2 SYDVKM. CDR3 sequence (DNA): TGTGCCAGCAGTTTGGTAGGGGTTTCGGCCAACGTCCTGACTTTC. It translates to CASSLVGVSANVLTF.

A few counts support this clonotype. The CDR3 here is CASNRENSGANVLTF. CDR3 sequence (DNA): TGTGCCAGTAACAGGGAGAACTCTGGGGCCAACGTCCTGACTTTC. V is TRBV7-2 and J is TRBJ2-6; D might be TRBD1 (6 bases). The CDR3 loop spans 15 amino acids. The germline CDR1 and CDR2 sequences are SGHTA and FQGNSA. V was cut by 9 bases and J by 0 bases, with 12 bases left in between.

This clonotype was recorded at least ten times. The rearrangement joins TRBV3-1 to TRBJ2-1; 12 nucleotides match TRBD2. Per germline, CDR1 LGHDT and CDR2 YNNKEL (reference sequence). CDR3 length equals 15 residues. Trimming removed 0 bases from V and 14 bases from J; junction bases left unmatched: 8. CDR3 loop: CASSQDLTSGRIKFF. DNA of the CDR3: TGTGCCAGCAGCCAAGACCTGACTAGCGGGAGAATCAAGTTCTTC.

Details on this clonotype: A much larger clone lies one base from this, so it may be a read error. The rearrangement uses TRBV4-2 and TRBJ1-2; TRBD1 is a possible D gene (5 bases). The V gene's germline CDR1 is LGHNA and CDR2 YNFKEQ. This CDR3 region has 15 residues. This chain's CDR3 is CANSQVGLNSYGYTF. As DNA, the CDR3 is TGTGCCAACAGCCAAGTGGGACTCAACAGCTATGGCTACACCTTC.

This clonotype was counted many times. V gene TRBV19 combines with J gene TRBJ1-1; TRBD1 agrees at 7 bases. The CDR3 has 16 residues. Germline loops: CDR1 LNHDA, CDR2 SQIVND (reference sequence). Losses at the gene ends were 3 bases for V and 0 bases for J; bases not matched to a gene: 7. This chain's CDR3 is CASSMGQSRMNTEAFF. The CDR3 DNA sequence: TGTGCCAGTAGTATGGGACAGTCGCGTATGAACACTGAAGCTTTCTTT.

In its sample, this clonotype was seen many times. The chain employs TRBV10-3 and TRBJ2-1; D not certain. The V gene lost 7 bases and the J gene lost 6 bases, with 7 bases spanning the gap. Germline values: CDR1 ENHRY, CDR2 SYGVKD. The CDR3 runs to 11 residues. CDR3 nucleotide sequence: TGTGCCATCACCGCCGGCAATGAGCAGTTCTTC. Translation: CAITAGNEQFF.